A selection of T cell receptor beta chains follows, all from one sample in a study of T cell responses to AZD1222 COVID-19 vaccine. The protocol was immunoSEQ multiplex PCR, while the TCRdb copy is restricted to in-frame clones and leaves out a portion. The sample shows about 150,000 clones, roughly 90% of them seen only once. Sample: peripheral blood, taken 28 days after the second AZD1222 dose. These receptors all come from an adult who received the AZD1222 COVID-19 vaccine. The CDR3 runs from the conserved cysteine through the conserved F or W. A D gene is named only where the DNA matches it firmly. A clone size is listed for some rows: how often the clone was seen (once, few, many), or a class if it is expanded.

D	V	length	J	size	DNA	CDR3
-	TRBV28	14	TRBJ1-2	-	TGTGCCAGCAGTTTATATGGGGGGCATCAGGGCTACACCTTC	CASSLYGGHQGYTF
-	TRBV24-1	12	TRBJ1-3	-	TGTGCCACCAGTGACGACAGGACCTCGATATATTTT	CATSDDRTSIYF
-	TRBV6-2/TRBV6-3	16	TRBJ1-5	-	TGTGCCAGCAGTCCCTCATGGGCAGGTCAGGATCAGCCCCAGCATTTT	CASSPSWAGQDQPQHF
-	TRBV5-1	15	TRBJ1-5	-	TGCGCCAGCAGCTTGTCGGGGTACGGCAATCAGCCCCAGCATTTT	CASSLSGYGNQPQHF
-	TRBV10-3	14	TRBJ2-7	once	TGTGCCATCAGCGCCCGCGGGGACTCCTACGAGCAGTACTTC	CAISARGDSYEQYF
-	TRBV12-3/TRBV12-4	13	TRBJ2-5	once	TGTGCCAGCAGTTTGGACTATGACCAGACCCAGTACTTC	CASSLDYDQTQYF
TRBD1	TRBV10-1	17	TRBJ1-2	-	TGCGCCAGCAAAAGGGGGGAGGGGGCCTCAGCTAACTATGGCTACACCTTC	CASKRGEGASANYGYTF
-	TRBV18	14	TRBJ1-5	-	TGTGCCAGCTCGCCCCAGGGCGGCGGGCGGCCCCAGCATTTT	CASSPQGGGRPQHF
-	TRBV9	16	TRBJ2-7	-	TGTGCCAGCAGCGTAGGGGTAGGGCAGGCGAACTACGAGCAGTACTTC	CASSVGVGQANYEQYF
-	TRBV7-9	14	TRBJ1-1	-	TGTGCCAGCAGCTTAGTACGTGAGGGAGGGTCAACTTTCTTT	CASSLVREGGSTFF
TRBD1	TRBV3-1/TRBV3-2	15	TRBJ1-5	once	TGTGCCAGCAGCCAAGCGCAGGGGGGCAATCAGCCCCAGCATTTT	CASSQAQGGNQPQHF
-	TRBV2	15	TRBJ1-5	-	TGTGCCAGCAGTGAAGCGGCGGGGTACAATCAGCCCCAGCATTTT	CASSEAAGYNQPQHF
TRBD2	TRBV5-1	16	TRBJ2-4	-	TGCGCCAGCAGCCCAGCAAGGGTAGCGGGATGGAACATTCAGTACTTC	CASSPARVAGWNIQYF
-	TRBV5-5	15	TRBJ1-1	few	TGTGCCAGCAGCTTGGCACTCGGCAGAGAAGGAGGAGCTTTCTTT	CASSLALGREGGAFF
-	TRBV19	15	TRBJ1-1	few	TGTGCCAGCACCCTAATTACCAGGAGCCACACTGAAGCTTTCTTT	CASTLITRSHTEAFF
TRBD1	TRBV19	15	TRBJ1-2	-	TGTGCCAGTAGTATATGGGCAGGGGGTAACTATGGCTACACCTTC	CASSIWAGGNYGYTF
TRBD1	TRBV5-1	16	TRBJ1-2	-	TGCGCCAGCAGCCTCGGGACAGGGGACGGCCACTATGGCTACACCTTC	CASSLGTGDGHYGYTF
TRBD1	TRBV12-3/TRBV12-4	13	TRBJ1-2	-	TGTGCCAGCAGGGGGGACAGGTCGGGAGGCTACACCTTC	CASRGDRSGGYTF
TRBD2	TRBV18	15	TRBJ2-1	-	TGTGCCAGCTCACCAGGAGCGGGGGGGCTCAATGAGCAGTTCTTC	CASSPGAGGLNEQFF
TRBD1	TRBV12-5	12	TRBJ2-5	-	TGTGCTAGTGGGACAGGGTCGGAGACCCAGTACTTC	CASGTGSETQYF
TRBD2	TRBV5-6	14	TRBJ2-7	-	TGTGCCAGCAGCCCCGAGCGGGGGCACTACGAGCAGTACTTC	CASSPERGHYEQYF
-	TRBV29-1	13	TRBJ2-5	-	TGCAGCGTTGGAGGGGGGCGCGGGGAGACCCAGTACTTC	CSVGGGRGETQYF
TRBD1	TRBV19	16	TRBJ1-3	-	TGTGCCAGTAGTATACGAGGGGGCGCGGTGGGAAACACCATATATTTT	CASSIRGGAVGNTIYF
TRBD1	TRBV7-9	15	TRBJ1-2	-	TGTGCCAGCAGCTTGGGGACAGGGGCCCGTTATGGCTACACCTTC	CASSLGTGARYGYTF
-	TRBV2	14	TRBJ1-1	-	TGTGCCAGCAAGTTCGAGACGGTGAACACTGAAGCTTTCTTT	CASKFETVNTEAFF
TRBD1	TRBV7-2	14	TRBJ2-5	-	TGTGCCAGCAGCCCGTGGGACAGAAAAGAGACCCAGTACTTC	CASSPWDRKETQYF
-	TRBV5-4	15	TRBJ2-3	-	TGTGCCAGCAGCTTGGCAGGGGGGGGCACAGATACGCAGTATTTT	CASSLAGGGTDTQYF
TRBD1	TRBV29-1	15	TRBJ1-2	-	TGCAGCGTTGAAGAGGGGGGACAGGCTAACTATGGCTACACCTTC	CSVEEGGQANYGYTF
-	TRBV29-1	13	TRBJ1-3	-	TGCAGCGTTGGCGGCGGGGCTGGAAACACCATATATTTT	CSVGGGAGNTIYF
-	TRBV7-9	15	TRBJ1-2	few	TGTGCCAGCAGCTTAGATGGGGACGGCGCCTATGGCTACACCTTC	CASSLDGDGAYGYTF
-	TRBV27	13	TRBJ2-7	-	TGTGCCAGCAGCAGGACTTCCACCTACGAGCAGTACTTC	CASSRTSTYEQYF
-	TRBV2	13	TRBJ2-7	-	TGTGCCAGCAGTGACAGACCAGCCTACGAGCAGTACTTC	CASSDRPAYEQYF
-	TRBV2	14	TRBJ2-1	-	TGTGCCAGCAGCCCCTTTCTAGGGTACAATGAGCAGTTCTTC	CASSPFLGYNEQFF
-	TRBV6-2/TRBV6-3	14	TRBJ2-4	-	TGTGCCAGCAGTTTCAGCGGAGCCAAAAACATTCAGTACTTC	CASSFSGAKNIQYF
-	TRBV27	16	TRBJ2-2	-	TGTGCCAGCAGTTTCCTTATAACAGGGCACACCGGGGAGCTGTTTTTT	CASSFLITGHTGELFF
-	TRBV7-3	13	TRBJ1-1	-	TGTGCCAGCAGCTCCAACAGGAACACTGAAGCTTTCTTT	CASSSNRNTEAFF
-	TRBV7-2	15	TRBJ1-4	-	TGTGCCAGCAGCGCAACAGGGCCGACTAATGAAAAACTGTTTTTT	CASSATGPTNEKLFF
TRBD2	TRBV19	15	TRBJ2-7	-	TGTGCCAGTAGTTCATGGGAGCGGGGGACCTACGAGCAGTACTTC	CASSSWERGTYEQYF
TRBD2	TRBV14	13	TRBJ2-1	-	TGTGCCAGCAGCCAAGCGGTGTCGGGGGGGCAGTTCTTC	CASSQAVSGGQFF
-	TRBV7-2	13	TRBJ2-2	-	TGTGCCAGCAGCTTCGCCGACAATAGGGAGCTGTTTTTT	CASSFADNRELFF
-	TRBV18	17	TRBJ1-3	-	TGTGCCAGCTCACCATGGTATCCAGGGACGAGTGGAAACACCATATATTTT	CASSPWYPGTSGNTIYF
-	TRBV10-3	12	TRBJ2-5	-	TGTGCCATCAGTGAGGCTCAAGAGACCCAGTACTTC	CAISEAQETQYF
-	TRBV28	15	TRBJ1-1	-	TGTGCCAGCAGTATCCCAGGCGGGGGTGGGACTGAAGCTTTCTTT	CASSIPGGGGTEAFF
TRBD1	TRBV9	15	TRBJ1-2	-	TGTGCCAGCAGCGCCGGGACAGCCCGTAACTATGGCTACACCTTC	CASSAGTARNYGYTF
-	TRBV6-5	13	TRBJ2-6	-	TGTGCCAGGCGGGACGGTGGGGCCAACGTCCTGACTTTC	CARRDGGANVLTF
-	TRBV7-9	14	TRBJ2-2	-	TGTGCCAGCAGCTACCAGACGAACACCGGGGAGCTGTTTTTT	CASSYQTNTGELFF
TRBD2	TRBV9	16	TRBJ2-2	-	TGTGCCAGCAGCGTAGCGGTAGCGGGAGGGGACGGGGAGCTGTTTTTT	CASSVAVAGGDGELFF
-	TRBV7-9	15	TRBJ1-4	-	TGTGCCAGCAGCTCAAACCGAGCAACTAATGAAAAACTGTTTTTT	CASSSNRATNEKLFF